This T cell receptor (beta chain) was sequenced for a study of PD-1 blockade in classical Hodgkin lymphoma. About the study: Nivolumab dosing for patients was 3 mg/kg, administered intravenously every 2 weeks.

Germline assignment: CDR1 DFQATT and CDR2 SNEGSKA (reference sequence). The CDR3 length is 11 residues. V trimming: 4 bases; J trimming: 9 bases; junction bases outside the gene matches: 4. Study-level results: Although disease activity or prior therapy may be involved, causes of the repertoire differences remain undefined.

Points on this clone: Its antigen is undetermined.

Sequenced by immunoSEQ multiplex PCR; TCRdb stores in-frame clones only, minus some. The sample holds 50,000 to 65,000 clones, approximately 90% seen once. Described time point: cycle 4 day 1 (C4D1), after 6 weeks of nivolumab. All the patients suffered relapse after autologous stem cell transplantation, and brentuximab vedotin exposure differed. Classifying best responses yielded complete response, partial response or progressive disease. The material sequenced was peripheral blood mononuclear cells (PBMCs), taken before the fourth cycle of nivolumab. The chain carries TRBV20-1 and TRBJ2-7; 9 bases map to TRBD1. This receptor was obtained from a human donor with classical Hodgkin lymphoma. The CDR3 DNA is TGCAGTGCTACACAGGGGGCCCGGCAGTACTTC. It translates to CSATQGARQYF.